Given below is one T cell receptor beta chain in context. This clonotype was counted a few times. The antigen it binds to is not known. Base-call qualities are not available, and no considerably larger clone is one nucleotide away. This sample was taken from a study of T cells in Graves' hyperthyroidism and ophthalmopathy (dated by TCRdb to between 2018 and 2020). Background on the whole study: Peripheral blood was sampled at the time of initial diagnosis, prior to any treatment. TCR V-J signatures able to tell the groups apart were searched for in a discovery cohort of around 95 patients, of whom over 40 had Graves' ophthalmopathy and around 57 had stable Graves' hyperthyroidism. Prospective prediction of ophthalmopathy was tested in an independent validation cohort of some 20 hyperthyroidism patients and some 17 patients who later progressed to ophthalmopathy. The approximately 97 discovery patients were randomly divided into training and test sets at a 7:3 ratio. Thyroid tissue and blood T-cell repertoires from six Graves' hyperthyroidism patients were also compared in the study. Following sampling, methimazole starting at 30 mg daily was given to hyperthyroidism patients, and high-dose intravenous methylprednisolone was given to ophthalmopathy patients. The paper describes TCR Vbeta CDR3 sequencing of roughly 130 peripheral blood samples, made up of some 40 ophthalmopathy patients, around 78 hyperthyroidism patients and approximately 17 progressor patients.

General study outcomes and caveats: Sample size was not statistically predetermined, and investigators were not blinded to group allocation. In validation, progression to ophthalmopathy was predicted by the model with 70.59% sensitivity and roughly 76% specificity, a median of around 5.9 months before onset. A model built on a 13 V-J signature distinguished ophthalmopathy from stable hyperthyroidism, reaching about 89% sensitivity and approximately 81% specificity in cross-validation and 80%/75% in testing. Most expanded thyroid clonotypes (frequency above 0.001) were also detected in blood, a finding suggesting that blood repertoires may reflect thyroid immune responses.

Moderately to severely active disease, a Clinical Activity Score of at least 3, a NOSPECS grade of at least 4, and a duration under 3 months were present in ophthalmopathy patients. Exclusion was applied to patients with uncontrolled infections, other autoimmune diseases, pregnancy or lactation. Diagnoses relied on clinical symptoms, serum thyroxine and TRAb, thyroid ultrasound and orbital computed tomography. Ficoll-Paque density gradient centrifugation was used to isolate PBMCs from around 10 ml of fresh peripheral blood. Total RNA was extracted using Trizol reagent, and RNA quality was assessed on an Agilent 2100 Bioanalyzer. The germline V gene supplies CDR1 SGHAT and CDR2 FQNNGV. V is pared back by 2 bases and J by 5 bases, with 21 bases lying between the germline termini. The CDR3 measures 17 amino acids from cysteine to phenylalanine. Only CDR3 DNA is held: 51 bases, read in frame from base 1.

Amplification of TCR beta CDR3 regions was carried out from RNA transcripts. For the first round of RT-PCR on the TCR CDR3, the HTBI primer set was used together with the Qiagen OneStep RT-PCR kit. Libraries were constructed in a second round of multiplex PCR, after which size selection and purification were carried out. The libraries were sequenced on an Illumina HiSeq2000 using paired-end 100 bp reads. On the study's bioinformatics: SOAPnuke was used to process the raw data, removing reads that contained adapters or uncalled bases, had a mean Phred below 15, or lacked an exact match to the constant primer or identifier. COPE v1.2.5 was used to merge the high-quality paired reads, and each unique nucleotide sequence was defined as a clonotype. MiTCR v1.1 was used to align the clonotypes against IMGT TRBV, TRBD and TRBJ reference segments. Analysis was restricted to V-J combinations with a frequency above 0.0001, which covered just over 98% of repertoires. A TCS score was defined as the ratio of F50 (clonal expansion) to E x V (chaos), with BLOSUM62-based TCRdist applied between CDR3 peptides within each V-J. Welch's t-statistics and random forest reduced some 510 V-J features to some 14, which were used in a naive Bayes classifier (R e1071). Using fastp at Q25 and MiXCR, TCRdb reprocessed the public reads and kept productive beta chains. A single entry per CDR3 protein holds the most common genes and DNA from its merged rows. TCRdb's processing, not the study's, gives the V and J calls here. The table for this sample lists 450,000 to 550,000 distinct CDR3 sequences; around a quarter of them were counted only once. About 10% of the sample lies in the top ten.

The chain was built from TRBV11-2 and TRBJ1-1, with the D gene uncertain. The sample was blood. The source is a woman aged 25 to 39 with Graves' ophthalmopathy. The DNA sequence reads TGTGCCAGCAGCTTATTCGTCTTGGTGAACAGAGGGACTGAAGCTTTCTTT. Its coded protein is CASSLFVLVNRGTEAFF.